The clone carrying this T cell receptor (beta chain) was found many times. MiXCR, run by TCRdb on the 5' RACE reads, gives a single entry per CDR3 protein. The repertoire includes hundreds of thousands of distinct CDR3 sequences, less than 10% of them detected once, and approximately 0.96% sits in the top ten. The sample belongs to a study of identical twins. Germline-derived CDR1 and CDR2 are SGHRS and YFSETQ. V lost 4 bases and J 0 bases, leaving 4 bases between the germline ends. The CDR3 length is 13 residues. These records were also assigned to another study, of yellow fever vaccine responses in identical twins.

The sequenced sample was PBMCs. This TCR was sampled from a woman aged 18-30 years in good health. The genes are TRBV5-1 and TRBJ2-2; no clear D gene. CDR3 amino acids: CASSTANTGELFF. CDR3 nucleotides: TGCGCCAGCAGCACAGCGAACACCGGGGAGCTGTTTTTT.